The table lists the clone carrying this T cell receptor (beta chain) with a few counts. The CDR3 extends over 16 amino acids. Trimming took 5 bases from V and 0 from J, leaving 14 bases between them. The germline V gene encodes CDR1 SGHVS and CDR2 FQNEAQ. The sample originates from a study of Graves' ophthalmopathy and Graves' hyperthyroidism. Investigators amplified TCR beta CDR3 regions from RNA transcripts. RT-PCR with HTBI primers came first, then second-round multiplex PCR. From the multiplex PCR reads, TCRdb called clonotypes with MiXCR, one entry per CDR3 protein. This table holds under 800,000 distinct CDR3 sequences, 20% to 25% found once.

This sequence joins TRBV7-8 and TRBJ1-5; no firm D call. The material sequenced was peripheral blood. The source of this sequence is a woman aged 18-30 years with stable Graves' hyperthyroidism. Some clones in this sample may be carry-over from other donors' samples. Written as DNA, the CDR3 is TGTGCCAGCAGCCCTGACCGGCTAATTAGCAATCAGCCCCAGCATTTT. Residues: CASSPDRLISNQPQHF.